These 15 T cell receptor beta chains share one sample of origin, sequenced in a study of T cell responses to AZD1222 COVID-19 vaccine. Profiling relied on immunoSEQ multiplex PCR, and the TCRdb table lists in-frame clones only, not all of them. The sample lists 100,000 to 150,000 clones, around 89% occurring once. The source was peripheral blood, collected on day 0 of MenACWY control vaccination. These TCRs come from an adult in good health.

This clone was recorded once. This chain connects TRBV4-3 to TRBJ2-3, with TRBD2 identical over 9 bases. The CDR3 length is 16 residues. Germline values: CDR1 LGHNA, CDR2 YSLEER. The V gene end was trimmed by 3 bases and the J gene end by 1 base; junction bases not matched to a gene: 5. The CDR3 loop reads CASSQVAGEGTDTQYF. CDR3 DNA: TGCGCCAGCAGCCAGGTAGCGGGAGAGGGCACAGATACGCAGTATTTT.

The V gene is TRBV5-1, the J gene TRBJ1-4, with D unclear. Germline assignment: CDR1 SGHRS and CDR2 YFSETQ. Trimming removed 4 bases at V and 5 bases at J, with 9 bases between. The length of the CDR3 is 13 residues. CDR3 nucleotides: TGCGCCAGCAGCAACCGCCCGAATGAAAAACTGTTTTTT. Protein: CASSNRPNEKLFF.

CDR3 in amino acids: CSASMLSSRDGYTF. Written as DNA, the CDR3 is TGCAGTGCTAGTATGTTATCGTCCAGGGATGGCTACACCTTC. This chain joins TRBV20-1 and TRBJ1-2; the D gene is possibly TRBD1 (5 bases). V was cut by 3 bases and J by 6 bases, with 17 bases left in between. This CDR3 is built from 14 residues. Looked up from germline, CDR1 is DFQATT and CDR2 is SNEGSKA (reference sequence).

The V and J genes are TRBV7-9 and TRBJ2-5; D is unclear. The CDR3 runs 14 residues. V dropped 2 bases and J dropped 3 bases, with 10 bases sitting between them. Germline V gives CDR1 SEHNR, CDR2 FQNEAQ (reference sequence). CDR3 loop: CASSLLDREETQYF. CDR3 bases: TGTGCCAGCAGCTTATTGGACCGGGAAGAGACCCAGTACTTC.

The V call is TRBV27, the J call TRBJ1-1; maybe TRBD1 (5 bases). Trimming left V 3 bases short and J 0 bases short, with 14 bases between. CDR3 size: 16 residues. Germline V CDR1 and CDR2: MNHEY, SMNVEV (reference sequence). The CDR3 reads CASSFFPGTVNTEAFF. Here the CDR3 DNA reads TGTGCCAGCAGTTTCTTCCCCGGGACGGTGAACACTGAAGCTTTCTTT.

The rearrangement uses TRBV7-2 and TRBJ1-2; 8 bases align to TRBD1. V was pared by 5 bases and J by 7 bases, with 9 bases of the junction left unmatched. This CDR3 comprises 14 residues. Germline-derived CDR1 and CDR2 are SGHTA and FQGNSA. This CDR3 is CASSPPGGASGYTF. In DNA form, the CDR3 reads TGTGCCAGCAGCCCCCCAGGGGGCGCGAGTGGCTACACCTTC.

The V gene is TRBV18, the J gene TRBJ2-7; a possible D gene is TRBD1 (5 bases). The CDR3 has 15 amino acids. Germline V gene data show CDR1 as KGHSH and CDR2 as LQKENI. The ends were cut back, 3 bases at V and 1 base at J, with 13 bases in the middle. Here the CDR3 DNA reads TGTGCCAGCTCACCCGTCCCGACAGATTCCTACGAGCAGTACTTC. It codes for CASSPVPTDSYEQYF.

This clone has only one observation. V gene TRBV6-1 combines with J gene TRBJ2-7; 7 nucleotides agree with TRBD1. CDR3 length equals 15 residues. From germline, CDR1 is MNHNS and CDR2 SASEGT. With 1 base clipped from V and 0 bases from J, the junction kept 3 bases outside the gene matches. This chain's CDR3 is CASSEGGTASYEQYF. In DNA form, the CDR3 reads TGTGCCAGCAGTGAAGGGGGGACAGCCTCCTACGAGCAGTACTTC.

This chain links TRBV5-5 with TRBJ1-1; 7 nucleotides agree with TRBD1. From germline, CDR1 is SGHKS and CDR2 YYEKEE (reference sequence). V was clipped by 3 bases and J by 0 bases; unmatched bases: 8. The CDR3 spans 16 residues. The CDR3: CASSWGQLHMNTEAFF. As DNA, the CDR3 is TGTGCCAGCAGCTGGGGACAGTTACATATGAACACTGAAGCTTTCTTT.

The chain links TRBV4-2 to TRBJ1-1; TRBD1 aligns across 7 bases. After removal of 3 bases from V and 3 bases from J, the junction contained 10 bases not matched to a gene. Germline-derived CDR1 and CDR2 are LGHNA and YNFKEQ. CDR3 length equals 16 residues. In nucleotides, the CDR3 is TGTGCCAGCAGCCATGCCCCGGCGGGACAGTACACTGAAGCTTTCTTT. This codes for CASSHAPAGQYTEAFF.

This clone came up a few times. The chain employs TRBV19 and TRBJ2-1, with 11 bases matching TRBD2. The V gene end was trimmed by 7 bases and the J gene end by 7 bases; junction bases not matched to a gene: 9. Germline V CDR1 and CDR2: LNHDA, SQIVND (reference sequence). This CDR3 has 15 amino acids. The CDR3 DNA reads TGTGCCAGTACCCTACTAGCGGGGGACTTGAATGAGCAGTTCTTC. This sequence encodes CASTLLAGDLNEQFF.

The V and J genes are TRBV18 and TRBJ2-3, with TRBD2 identical over 12 bases. Germline CDR1 and CDR2: KGHSH and LQKENI. This CDR3 spans 16 amino acids. V shed 2 bases and J 3 bases; nucleotides not matched to a gene: 3. CDR3 loop: CASSPFTSGGTDTQYF. DNA for the CDR3: TGTGCCAGCTCACCATTTACTAGCGGGGGGACAGATACGCAGTATTTT.

In this sample, this clone turned up a few times. This chain joins TRBV10-3 and TRBJ2-1; D remains ambiguous. CDR3 size: 11 residues. The V and J ends lost 3 bases and 9 bases respectively, with 6 bases between them. Germline V gene lookup returns CDR1 ENHRY and CDR2 SYGVKD. CDR3 sequence reads: CAISDQFEQFF. The CDR3 nucleotides are TGTGCCATCAGTGACCAGTTTGAGCAGTTCTTC.

J is TRBJ1-4 and V is TRBV2; tentatively, D is TRBD1 (6 bases). The V end was cut by 6 bases, the J end by 1 base, with 15 bases between. CDR3 length: 16 residues. Germline CDR1 is SNHLY and CDR2 is FYNNEI. This chain's CDR3 is CASSPWGQRTNEKLFF. The DNA of the CDR3 is TGTGCCAGCAGCCCATGGGGGCAACGAACTAATGAAAAACTGTTTTTT.

The chain recombines TRBV5-6 with TRBJ2-1; 11 bases map to TRBD2. Per germline, CDR1 SGHDT and CDR2 YYEEEE. The ends lost 4 bases at V and 5 bases at J; junction bases unmatched: 14. The CDR3 consists of 18 residues. CDR3 DNA: TGTGCCAGCAGCATAAGAATCTCCGGGACTAGCGGTAACAATGAGCAGTTCTTC. As protein: CASSIRISGTSGNNEQFF. The complete variable domain, with remaining parts taken from reference TRBV5-6 and TRBJ2-1, reads DAGVTQSPTHLIKTRGQQVTLRCSPKSGHDTVSWYQQALGQGPQFIFQYYEEEERQRGNFPDRFSGHQFPNYSSELNVNALLLGDSALYLCASSIRISGTSGNNEQFFGPGTRLTVL.